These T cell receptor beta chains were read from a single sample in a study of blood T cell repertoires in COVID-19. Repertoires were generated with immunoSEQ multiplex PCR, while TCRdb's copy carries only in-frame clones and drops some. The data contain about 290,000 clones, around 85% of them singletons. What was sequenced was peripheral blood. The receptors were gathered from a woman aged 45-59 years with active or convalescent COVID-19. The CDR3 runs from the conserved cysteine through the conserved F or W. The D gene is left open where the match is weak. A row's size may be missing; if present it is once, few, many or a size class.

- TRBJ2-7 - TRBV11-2 TGTGCCAGCGGCCCGGCGGCACTCCAGTACTTC CASGPAALQYF
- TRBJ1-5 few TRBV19 TGTGCCAGCTCTTTCTCAAGCACTCATAGCAATCAGCCCCAGCATTTT CASSFSSTHSNQPQHF
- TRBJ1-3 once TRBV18 TGTGCCAGCTCACTAGCTGACACCATATATTTT CASSLADTIYF
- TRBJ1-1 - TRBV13 TGTGCCAGCAGCTTTAGCCCGTTGACAGCGAACACTGAAGCTTTCTTT CASSFSPLTANTEAFF
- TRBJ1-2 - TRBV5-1 TGCGCCAGCAGGGAGGCAGCCACTAGGGATGGCTACACCTTC CASREAATRDGYTF
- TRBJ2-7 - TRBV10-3 TGTGCCATCAGTCCTCAGGCTTACGAGCAGTACTTC CAISPQAYEQYF
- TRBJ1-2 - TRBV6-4 TGTGCCAGCAGTGAAGGCGGATATGGCTACACCTTC CASSEGGYGYTF
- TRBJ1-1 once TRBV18 TGTGCCAGCTCAACCGACAGGCACACTGAAGCTTTCTTT CASSTDRHTEAFF
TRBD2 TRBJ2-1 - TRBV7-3 TGTGCCAGCAGCTTAAATCAGGGACTAGCGAACAATGAGCAGTTCTTC CASSLNQGLANNEQFF
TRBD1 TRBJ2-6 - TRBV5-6 TGTGCCAGCAGAGTGGACAGGGGGCGGGGTGGGGCCAACGTCCTGACTTTC CASRVDRGRGGANVLTF
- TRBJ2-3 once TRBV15 TGTGCCACACCGGAGGGCGGAGATACGCAGTATTTT CATPEGGDTQYF
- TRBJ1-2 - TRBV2 TGTGCCAGCCTTTTGGGGGCCTATGGCTACACCTTC CASLLGAYGYTF
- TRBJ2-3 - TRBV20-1 TGCAGTGCTACTGAGGGGGGGGCAGTTTATACGCAGTATTTT CSATEGGAVYTQYF
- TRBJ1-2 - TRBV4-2 TGTGCCAGCACTACGGGGATGGACTATGGCTACACCTTC CASTTGMDYGYTF
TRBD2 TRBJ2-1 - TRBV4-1 TGCGCCAGCAGCCAGGGGCCTAGCGGGAGTTCCTACAATGAGCAGTTCTTC CASSQGPSGSSYNEQFF
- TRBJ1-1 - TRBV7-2 TGTGCCAGCAGCTTACTTGGGGCCATGAACACTGAAGCTTTCTTT CASSLLGAMNTEAFF
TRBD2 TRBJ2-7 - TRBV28 TGTGCCAGCACCCCGGGGGGGTGGAGGGAGCAGTACTTC CASTPGGWREQYF
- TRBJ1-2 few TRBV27 TGTGCCAGCAGCTCAAACGGGACACCCTATGGCTACACCTTC CASSSNGTPYGYTF
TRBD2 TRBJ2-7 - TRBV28 TGTGCCAGCACCCTGGGACTAGCGGGAGGGTACGAGCAGTACTTC CASTLGLAGGYEQYF
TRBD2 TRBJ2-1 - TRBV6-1 TGTGCCAGCAGTGCGGTAGCGGGAGGGTCAAGGGATGAGCAGTTCTTC CASSAVAGGSRDEQFF
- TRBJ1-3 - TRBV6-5 TGTGCCAGCAGTTACGCACCCGGGGATTCTGGAAACACCATATATTTT CASSYAPGDSGNTIYF
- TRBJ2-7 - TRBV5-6 TGTGCCAGCAGCATCTCCCTGGGACTCAAGTCCTACGAGCAGTACTTC CASSISLGLKSYEQYF
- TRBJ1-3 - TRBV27 TGTGCCAGCAGTGCTAGATCCAATCTCGACAGAGACTCTGGAAACACCATATATTTT CASSARSNLDRDSGNTIYF
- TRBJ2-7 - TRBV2 TGTGCCAGCAGTGAATGGGGGGGCGAGTACGAGCAGTACTTC CASSEWGGEYEQYF
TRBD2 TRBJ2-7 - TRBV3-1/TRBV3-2 TGTGCCAGCGCCTCTTCCGGGACTAGCGGGTTTTTGGGCTACGAGCAGTACTTC CASASSGTSGFLGYEQYF
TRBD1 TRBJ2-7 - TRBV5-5 TGTGCCAGCAGCTTCAACAGGGGCCCACCTTCCTACGAGCAGTACTTC CASSFNRGPPSYEQYF
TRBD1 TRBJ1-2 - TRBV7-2 TGTGCCAGCAGCTTAGGGACAGGGGACTATGGCTACACCTTC CASSLGTGDYGYTF
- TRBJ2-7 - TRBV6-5 TGTGCCAGCAGTTATAATCTTCGGGGCGAGCAGTACTTC CASSYNLRGEQYF
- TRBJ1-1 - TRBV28 TGTGCCAGCAGTACCTACAGGAGTGAAGCTTTCTTT CASSTYRSEAFF
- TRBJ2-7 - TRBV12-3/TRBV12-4 TGTGCCAGCGCGATCCGCGGAGACTACGAGCAGTACTTC CASAIRGDYEQYF
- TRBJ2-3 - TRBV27 TGTGCCAGCAGTTTCGGTCGGAGAGATACGCAGTATTTT CASSFGRRDTQYF
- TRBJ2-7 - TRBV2 TGTGCCAGCAGTGTCGGCAGGGGCTACGAGCAGTACTTC CASSVGRGYEQYF
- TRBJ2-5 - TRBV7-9 TGTGCCAGCAGCCTCAGGGGTTTTCAAGAGACCCAGTACTTC CASSLRGFQETQYF
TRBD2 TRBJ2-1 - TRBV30 TGTGCCTGGAAGCTAGCGGGAGGCAATGAGCAGTTCTTC CAWKLAGGNEQFF
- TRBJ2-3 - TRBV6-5 TGTGCCAGCAGTTCTAGGGGTGCAGATACGCAGTATTTT CASSSRGADTQYF
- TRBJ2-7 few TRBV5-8 TGTGCCAGCACCCAGATCTACGAGCAGTACTTC CASTQIYEQYF
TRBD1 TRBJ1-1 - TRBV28 TGTGCCAGCAGTATTCGACAGGGAGAAGCTTTCTTT CASSIRQGEAFF
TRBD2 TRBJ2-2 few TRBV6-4 TGTGCCAGCAGTCGGACTAGCGGGTCTAACACCGGGGAGCTGTTTTTT CASSRTSGSNTGELFF
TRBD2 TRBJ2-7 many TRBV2 TGTGCCAGCAGACAGATCGGGACTAGCGGGAGGGCCACTCACGAGCAGTACTTC CASRQIGTSGRATHEQYF
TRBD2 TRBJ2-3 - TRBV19 TGTGCCAGCCATCCCCGGGCTAGCGGCACCCTTAGCACAGATACGCAGTATTTT CASHPRASGTLSTDTQYF
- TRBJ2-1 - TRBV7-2 TGTGCCAGCAGCTTTTTCCTTTACTATGAGCAGTTCTTC CASSFFLYYEQFF
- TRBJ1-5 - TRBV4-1 TGCGCCAGCAGCCAAGGGAACAGGGTTAGCAATCAGCCCCAGCATTTT CASSQGNRVSNQPQHF
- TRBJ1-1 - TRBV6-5 TGTGCCAGCAGTACAGGGTCTGAAGCTTTCTTT CASSTGSEAFF